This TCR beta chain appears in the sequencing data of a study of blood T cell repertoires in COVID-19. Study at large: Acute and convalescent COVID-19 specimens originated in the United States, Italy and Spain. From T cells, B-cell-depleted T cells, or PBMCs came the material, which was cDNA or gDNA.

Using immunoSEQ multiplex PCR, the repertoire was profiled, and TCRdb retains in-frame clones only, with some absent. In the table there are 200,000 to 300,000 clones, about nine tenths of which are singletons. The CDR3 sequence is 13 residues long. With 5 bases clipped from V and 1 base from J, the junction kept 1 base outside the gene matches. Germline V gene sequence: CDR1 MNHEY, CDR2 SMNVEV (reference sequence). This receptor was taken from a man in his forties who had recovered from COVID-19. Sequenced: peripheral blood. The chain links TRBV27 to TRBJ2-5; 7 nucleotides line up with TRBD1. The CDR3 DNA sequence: TGTGCCAGCAGTAGGGGGCTCCAAGAGACCCAGTACTTC. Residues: CASSRGLQETQYF.